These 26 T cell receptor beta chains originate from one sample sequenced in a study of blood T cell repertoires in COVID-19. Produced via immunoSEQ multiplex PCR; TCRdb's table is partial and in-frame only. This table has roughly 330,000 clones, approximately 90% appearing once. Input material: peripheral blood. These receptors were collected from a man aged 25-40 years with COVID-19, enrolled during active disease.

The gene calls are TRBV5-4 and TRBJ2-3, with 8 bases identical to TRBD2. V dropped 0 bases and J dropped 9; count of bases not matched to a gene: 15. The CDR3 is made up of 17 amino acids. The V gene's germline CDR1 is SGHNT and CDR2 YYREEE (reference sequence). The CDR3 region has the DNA TGTGCCAGCAGCTTGGCCGCGAGCGGGAGCGGCTCTAGGACGCAGTATTTT. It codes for CASSLAASGSGSRTQYF.

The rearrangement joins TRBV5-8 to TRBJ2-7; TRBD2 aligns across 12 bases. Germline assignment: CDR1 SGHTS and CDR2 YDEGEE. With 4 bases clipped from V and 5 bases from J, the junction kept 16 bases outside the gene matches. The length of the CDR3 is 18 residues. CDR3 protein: CASSPRASPASGRDEQYF. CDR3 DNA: TGTGCCAGCAGCCCCAGGGCATCGCCGGCTAGCGGGAGGGACGAGCAGTACTTC.

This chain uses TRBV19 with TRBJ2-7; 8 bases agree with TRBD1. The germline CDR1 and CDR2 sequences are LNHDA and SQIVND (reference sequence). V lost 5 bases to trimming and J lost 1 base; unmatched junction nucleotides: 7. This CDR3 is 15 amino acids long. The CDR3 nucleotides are TGTGCCAGTAGTCCCGGACAGGGTGGATCCTACGAGCAGTACTTC. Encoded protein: CASSPGQGGSYEQYF.

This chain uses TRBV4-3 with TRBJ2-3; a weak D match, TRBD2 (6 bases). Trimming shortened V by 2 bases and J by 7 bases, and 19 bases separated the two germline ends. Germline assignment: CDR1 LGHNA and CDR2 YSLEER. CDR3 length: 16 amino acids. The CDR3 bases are TGCGCCAGCAGCCAAAGCTCTTTGTCCGCGGGGAATACGCAGTATTTT. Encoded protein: CASSQSSLSAGNTQYF.

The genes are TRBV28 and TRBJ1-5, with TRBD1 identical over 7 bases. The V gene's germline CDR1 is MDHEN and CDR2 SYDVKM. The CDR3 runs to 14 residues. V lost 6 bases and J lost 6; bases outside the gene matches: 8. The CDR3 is CASRPDRAGQPQHF. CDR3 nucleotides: TGTGCCAGCAGGCCCGACAGGGCGGGTCAGCCCCAGCATTTT.

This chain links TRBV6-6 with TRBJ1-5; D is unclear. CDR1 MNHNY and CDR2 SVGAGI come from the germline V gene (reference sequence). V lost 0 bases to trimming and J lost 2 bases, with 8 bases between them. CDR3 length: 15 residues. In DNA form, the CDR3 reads TGTGCCAGCAGTTACTCAGGCGGGGGCAATCAGCCCCAGCATTTT. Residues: CASSYSGGGNQPQHF.

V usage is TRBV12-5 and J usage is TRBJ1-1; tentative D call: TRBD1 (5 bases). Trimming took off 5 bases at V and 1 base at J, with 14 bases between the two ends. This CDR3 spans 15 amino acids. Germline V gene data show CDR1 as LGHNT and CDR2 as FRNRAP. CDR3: CASGPRNTGNTEAFF. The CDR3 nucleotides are TGTGCTAGTGGTCCCCGTAATACAGGGAACACTGAAGCTTTCTTT.

The CDR3 sequence: CASSPRDNANTEAFF. Here the CDR3 DNA reads TGTGCCAGCTCACCCCGGGACAACGCGAACACTGAAGCTTTCTTT. The chain has TRBV18 and TRBJ1-1; a weak D match, TRBD1 (6 bases). Trimming took 3 bases from V and 1 from J, leaving 12 bases between them. The CDR3 runs 15 residues. Germline lookup yields CDR1 KGHSH and CDR2 LQKENI.

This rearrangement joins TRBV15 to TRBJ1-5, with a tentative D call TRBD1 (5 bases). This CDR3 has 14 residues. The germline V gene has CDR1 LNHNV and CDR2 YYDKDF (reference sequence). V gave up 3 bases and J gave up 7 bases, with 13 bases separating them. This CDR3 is CATSRPGGNQPQHF. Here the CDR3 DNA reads TGTGCCACCAGCAGGCCGGGGGGGAACCAGCCCCAGCATTTT.

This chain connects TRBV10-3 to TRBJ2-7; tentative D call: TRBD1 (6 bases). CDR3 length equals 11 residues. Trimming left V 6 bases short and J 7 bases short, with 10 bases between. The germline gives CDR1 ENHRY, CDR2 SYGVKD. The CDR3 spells CAIRTGREQYF. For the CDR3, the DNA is TGTGCCATCAGGACAGGAAGAGAGCAGTACTTC.

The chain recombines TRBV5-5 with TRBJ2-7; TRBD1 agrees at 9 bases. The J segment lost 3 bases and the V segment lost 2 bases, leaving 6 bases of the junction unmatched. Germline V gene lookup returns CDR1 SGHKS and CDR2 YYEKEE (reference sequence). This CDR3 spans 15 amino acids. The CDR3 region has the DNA TGTGCCAGCAGCTTACTGGGACAGGGAGACTACGAGCAGTACTTC. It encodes CASSLLGQGDYEQYF.

CDR3 residues: CASSSLAGEDTQYF. CDR3 coding DNA: TGTGCCAGTAGTTCGCTAGCGGGAGAAGATACGCAGTATTTT. The J gene is TRBJ2-3, the V gene TRBV19; 10 nucleotides match TRBD2. The V segment lost 5 bases and the J segment 5 bases; nucleotides outside the gene matches: 4. Germline lookup yields CDR1 LNHDA and CDR2 SQIVND (reference sequence). This CDR3 has 14 residues. Variable domain in full (rest from reference TRBV19 and TRBJ2-3): DGGITQSPKYLFRKEGQNVTLSCEQNLNHDAMYWYRQDPGQGLRLIYYSQIVNDFQKGDIAEGYSVSREKKESFPLTVTSAQKNPTAFYLCASSSLAGEDTQYFGPGTRLTVL.

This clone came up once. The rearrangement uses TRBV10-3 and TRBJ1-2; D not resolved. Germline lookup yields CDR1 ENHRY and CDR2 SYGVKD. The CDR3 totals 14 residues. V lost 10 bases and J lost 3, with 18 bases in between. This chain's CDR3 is CATLGTGEYYGYTF. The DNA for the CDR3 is TGTGCCACCCTAGGTACCGGGGAATACTATGGCTACACCTTC.

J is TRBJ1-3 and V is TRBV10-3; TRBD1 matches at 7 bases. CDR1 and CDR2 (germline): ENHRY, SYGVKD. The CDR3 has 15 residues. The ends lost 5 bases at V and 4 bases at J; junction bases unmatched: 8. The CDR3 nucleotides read TGTGCCATCAGTCCGGGACAGTGGTCCGGAAACACCATATATTTT. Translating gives CAISPGQWSGNTIYF.

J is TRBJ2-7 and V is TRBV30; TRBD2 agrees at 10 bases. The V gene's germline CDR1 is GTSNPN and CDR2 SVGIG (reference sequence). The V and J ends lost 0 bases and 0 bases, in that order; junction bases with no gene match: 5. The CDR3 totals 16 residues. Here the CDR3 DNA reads TGTGCCTGGAGTGTGGGACTAGCGACTAGCTCCTACGAGCAGTACTTC. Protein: CAWSVGLATSSYEQYF.

CDR3 DNA: TGTGCCAGCAGCCTTAGAGAGTACAATGAGCAGTTCTTC. Its translation: CASSLREYNEQFF. The gene calls are TRBV14 and TRBJ2-1; D ambiguous. There are 13 residues in the CDR3. CDR1 SGHDN and CDR2 FVKESK come from the germline V gene. V lost 4 bases and J 4 bases, leaving 8 bases between the germline ends.

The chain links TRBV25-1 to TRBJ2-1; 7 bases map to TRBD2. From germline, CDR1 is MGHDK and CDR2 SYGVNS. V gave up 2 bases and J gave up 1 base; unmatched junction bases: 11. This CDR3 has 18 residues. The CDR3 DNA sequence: TGTGCCAGCAGTGAAAGGGTTGCCCGACTAGCATCCTACAATGAGCAGTTCTTC. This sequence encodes CASSERVARLASYNEQFF. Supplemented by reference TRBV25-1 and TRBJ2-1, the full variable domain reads EADIYQTPRYLVIGTGKKITLECSQTMGHDKMYWYQQDPGMELHLIHYSYGVNSTEKGDLSSESTVSRIRTEHFPLTLESARPSHTSQYLCASSERVARLASYNEQFFGPGTRLTVL.

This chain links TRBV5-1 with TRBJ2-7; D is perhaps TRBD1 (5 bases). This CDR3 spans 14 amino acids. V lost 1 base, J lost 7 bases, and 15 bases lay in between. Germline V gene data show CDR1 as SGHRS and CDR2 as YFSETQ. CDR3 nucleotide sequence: TGCGCCAGCAGCTTGTCAGGGTTGGCGCGGGAGCAGTACTTC. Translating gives CASSLSGLAREQYF.

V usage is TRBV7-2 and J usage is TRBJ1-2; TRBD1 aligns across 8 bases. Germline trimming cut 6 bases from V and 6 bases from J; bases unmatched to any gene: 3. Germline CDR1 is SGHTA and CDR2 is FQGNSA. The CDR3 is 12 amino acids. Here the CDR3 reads CASSPDRDGYTF. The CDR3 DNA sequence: TGTGCCAGCAGTCCGGACAGGGATGGCTACACCTTC. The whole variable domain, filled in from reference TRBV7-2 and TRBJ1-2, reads GAGVSQSPSNKVTEKGKDVELRCDPISGHTALYWYRQSLGQGLEFLIYFQGNSAPDKSGLPSDRFSAERTGGSVSTLTIQRTQQEDSAVYLCASSPDRDGYTFGSGTRLTVV.

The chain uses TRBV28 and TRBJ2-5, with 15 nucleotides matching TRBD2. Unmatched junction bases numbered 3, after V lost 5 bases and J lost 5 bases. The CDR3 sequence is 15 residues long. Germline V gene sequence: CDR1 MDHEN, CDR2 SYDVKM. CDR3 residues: CASSRGTSGRETQYF. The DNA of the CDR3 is TGTGCCAGCAGTCGCGGGACTAGCGGGAGGGAGACCCAGTACTTC. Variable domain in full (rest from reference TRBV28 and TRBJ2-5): DVKVTQSSRYLVKRTGEKVFLECVQDMDHENMFWYRQDPGLGLRLIYFSYDVKMKEKGDIPEGYSVSREKKERFSLILESASTNQTSMYLCASSRGTSGRETQYFGPGTRLLVL.

The CDR3 sequence: CASSQSQGLDEKLFF. In DNA, the CDR3 is TGCGCCAGCAGTCAATCGCAAGGACTCGATGAAAAACTGTTTTTT. This chain connects TRBV23-1 to TRBJ1-4; D remains ambiguous. TRBV23-1 is an ORF, with its function uncertain. V gave up 0 bases and J gave up 6 bases, with 11 bases separating them. The CDR3 covers 15 residues.

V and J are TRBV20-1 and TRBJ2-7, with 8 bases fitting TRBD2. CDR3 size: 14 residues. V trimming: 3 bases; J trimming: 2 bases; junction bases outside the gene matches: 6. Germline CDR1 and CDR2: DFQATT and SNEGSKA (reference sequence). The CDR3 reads CSASPGGRPYEQYF. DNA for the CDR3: TGCAGTGCTAGTCCGGGGGGGAGGCCCTACGAGCAGTACTTC.

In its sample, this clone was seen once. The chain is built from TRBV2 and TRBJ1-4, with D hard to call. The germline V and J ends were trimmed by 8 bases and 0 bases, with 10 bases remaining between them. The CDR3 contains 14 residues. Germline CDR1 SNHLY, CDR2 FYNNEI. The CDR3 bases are TGTGCCAGCTTTTGGCCCTCAACTAATGAAAAACTGTTTTTT. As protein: CASFWPSTNEKLFF.

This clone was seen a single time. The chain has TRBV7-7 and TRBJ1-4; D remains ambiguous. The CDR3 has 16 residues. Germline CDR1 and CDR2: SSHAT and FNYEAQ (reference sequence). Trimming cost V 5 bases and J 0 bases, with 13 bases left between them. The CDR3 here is CASSPRMGATNEKLFF. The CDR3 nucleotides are TGTGCCAGCAGCCCCCGGATGGGAGCAACTAATGAAAAACTGTTTTTT.

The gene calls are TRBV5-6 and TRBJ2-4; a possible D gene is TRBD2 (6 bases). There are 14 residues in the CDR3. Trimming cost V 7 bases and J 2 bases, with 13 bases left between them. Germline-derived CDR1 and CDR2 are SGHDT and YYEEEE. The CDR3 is CASGRGLTKNIQYF. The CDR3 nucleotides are TGTGCCAGCGGCCGGGGACTTACCAAAAACATTCAGTACTTC.

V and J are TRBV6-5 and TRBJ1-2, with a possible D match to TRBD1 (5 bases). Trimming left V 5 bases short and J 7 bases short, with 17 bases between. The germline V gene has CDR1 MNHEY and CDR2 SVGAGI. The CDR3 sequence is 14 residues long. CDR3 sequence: CASSPTGGVGGYTF. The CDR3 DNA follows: TGTGCCAGCAGTCCCACGGGGGGAGTAGGTGGCTACACCTTC.